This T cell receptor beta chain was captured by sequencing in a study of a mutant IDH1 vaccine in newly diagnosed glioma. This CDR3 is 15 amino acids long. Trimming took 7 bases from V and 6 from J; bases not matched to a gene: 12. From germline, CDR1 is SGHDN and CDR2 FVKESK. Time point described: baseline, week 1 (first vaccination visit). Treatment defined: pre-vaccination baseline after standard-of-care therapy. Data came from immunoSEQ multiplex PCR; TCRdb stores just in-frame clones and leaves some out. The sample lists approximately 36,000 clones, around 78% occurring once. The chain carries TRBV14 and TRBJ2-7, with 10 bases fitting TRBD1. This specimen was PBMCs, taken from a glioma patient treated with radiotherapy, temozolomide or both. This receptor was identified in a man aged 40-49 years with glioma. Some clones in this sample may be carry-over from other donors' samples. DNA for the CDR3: TGTGCCAGCAACCAGGGACAGGGGATCGGTAGCGAGCAGTACTTC. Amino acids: CASNQGQGIGSEQYF.